This T cell receptor (beta chain) was identified during a study of cytomegalovirus exposure and HLA in healthy donors (dated by TCRdb to the late 2010s). Broadly, across the study: According to a later analysis, the approximately 120 validation repertoires were produced on the same platform as the roughly 600 repertoires of the first cohort. A separate validation cohort of roughly 120 different subjects was used in addition to the roughly 720-subject first cohort. To predict cytomegalovirus infection status, the study combined high-throughput TCR immunosequencing, statistical association of individual TCRs with disease status, and machine learning. The study was designed to test whether signatures of past pathogen exposure could be identified by cataloging public T cell receptors.

The count of this clone is one. It has no known antigen specificity. The record has no base qualities; no much larger clone is one base away. The donors belonged to the validation cohort of over a hundred subjects, which was separate from the approximately 700-subject first cohort. According to the germline V gene, CDR1 reads LGHNA and CDR2 reads YSLEER. Compared with germline, V lacks 1 base and J lacks 4 bases; bases without a gene match: 7. From cysteine to phenylalanine, the CDR3 is 16 amino acids long. Kept here is only the CDR3 DNA, which spans 48 bases and is read in frame from base 1. Overall study outcomes, separate from this receptor: Three of the identified cytomegalovirus-associated TCR beta chains were confirmed in vitro to be specific for cytomegalovirus antigens. The study listed 150 to 200 TCR beta chains as associated with cytomegalovirus. Subsequent analysis determined that TCRs grouped into clusters in the first cohort also showed a tendency toward co-occurrence across the roughly 130 validation repertoires, and 94% of cluster scores exceeded 0. Cytomegalovirus status was reported to be diagnosed by the classifier with high specificity and sensitivity in both the original and validation cohorts. The validation cohort had no HLA typing available for a later analysis, so co-occurrence within that cohort was assessed over all 130 or so repertoires. According to the authors, the approach could potentially be generalized to other disease states and immunological phenotypes. While some public TCRs were present in many individuals, most TCR sequences turned up only very rarely across donors.

Library preparation employed the immunoSEQ multiplex PCR assay. The authors' analysis ran thus. A statistical classification framework was built to diagnose cytomegalovirus status from the catalog of TCR beta chain sequences. This is the immuneACCESS table as TCRdb keeps it, with only in-frame sequences that have V and J called. A part of the clones is gone; compared with another copy, unresolved V genes explain less than half, and the rest is unexplained. From that table come the V and J calls and clone size; the DNA was used to work out D and trimming. In this sample the table shows about 68,000 clones, about nine tenths of which occur a single time. The leading ten clones occupy 3.1% of the sample.

Input material: PBMCs. In this chain, TRBV4-3 is recombined with TRBJ2-3, and 8 bases in between align with TRBD2. This TCR was recovered from a man younger than 35 in good health and CMV-seronegative. Read as DNA, the sequence is TGCGCCAGCAGCCAAGTAAGCGGGAGTACCGCAGATACGCAGTATTTT. Its protein reads: CASSQVSGSTADTQYF.